The 29 T cell receptor beta chains presented below share a single source sample, sequenced in a study of spatial heterogeneity in lung cancer. TCRdb re-analysed the 5' RACE reads in MiXCR, keeping a single row per CDR3 protein. The data contain approximately 11,000 distinct CDR3 sequences, 6.5% to 8.5% of them singletons. What these receptors recognize is not known. Study results and limitations: Counts of expanded alpha and beta TCRs within tumors tracked the tumor nonsynonymous mutation count.

Specified time point: sample taken at primary tumor resection. The sequences come from lung tumor tissue, collected at surgery. The receptor set was obtained from a female donor with early-stage non-small cell lung cancer.

On this clonotype itself: The junction departs from the called germline gene at one end, perhaps through a read error. A library prepared for alpha chains yielded this beta chain as an off-target read; its size is of little meaning. The chain combines TRBV5-4 with TRBJ2-1; 12 nucleotides agree with TRBD2. The CDR3 spans 18 residues. The V gene's germline CDR1 is SGHNT and CDR2 YYREEE (reference sequence). This CDR3 is CASGLKLAGGAGYNEQFF. The CDR3 region has the DNA TGTGCCAGCGGCTTGAAACTAGCGGGGGGTGCAGGCTACAATGAGCAGTTCTTC. Full variable domain (missing parts from reference TRBV5-4 and TRBJ2-1): ETGVTQSPTHLIKTRGQQVTLRCSSQSGHNTVSWYQQALGQGPQFIFQYYREEENGRGNFPPRFSGLQFPNYSSELNVNALELDDSALYLCASGLKLAGGAGYNEQFFGPGTRLTVL.

This clonotype was seen ten or more times. The junction shows a germline mismatch at one end, possibly a read error. This beta chain turned up in a library designed for alpha chains; as an off-target read, its abundance says little. The genes are TRBV5-1 and TRBJ2-7; 9 bases fit TRBD1. Germline V lookup: CDR1 SGHRS, CDR2 YFSETQ. The CDR3 is 15 amino acids. CDR3 residues: CVSSWGQGVSYEQYF. In DNA form, the CDR3 reads TGCGTCAGCAGCTGGGGACAGGGAGTTTCCTACGAGCAGTACTTC.

This clonotype was seen ten or more times. The library was built for alpha chains, so this beta chain is an off-target read and its size means little. The gene calls are TRBV11-2 and TRBJ2-1, with 9 bases aligning to TRBD1. V dropped 2 bases and J dropped 8; count of bases not matched to a gene: 10. The germline CDR1 and CDR2 sequences are SGHAT and FQNNGV. The CDR3 has 16 amino acids. The CDR3 loop reads CASSLSRDRVSDEQFF. The CDR3 DNA is TGTGCCAGCAGCTTATCCCGGGACAGGGTCAGCGATGAGCAGTTCTTC.

In the case of this clonotype: For a library built for alpha chains, this beta chain is a stray read; little rests on its size. The chain couples TRBV4-2 to TRBJ1-1; D is undetermined. V lost 1 base and J 8 bases, leaving 11 bases between the germline ends. This CDR3 is built from 13 residues. Germline V gene data show CDR1 as LGHNA and CDR2 as YNFKEQ. The CDR3, as DNA: TGTGCCAGCAGCCAAGGAATTCCTGGCGAAGCTTTCTTT. Protein product: CASSQGIPGEAFF.

Ten or more counts support this clonotype. This beta chain was picked up by a library intended for alpha chains and is off target, so its count carries little meaning. The chain is built from TRBV10-3 and TRBJ2-2; 7 bases match TRBD1. V gave up 4 bases and J gave up 3 bases; unmatched junction bases: 5. The CDR3 loop spans 15 amino acids. Looked up from germline, CDR1 is ENHRY and CDR2 is SYGVKD. CDR3 loop: CAISGGQAYTGELFF. CDR3 in DNA: TGTGCCATCAGTGGCGGACAGGCGTACACCGGGGAGCTGTTTTTT.

This clonotype showed up many times. This beta chain is a stray read from a library made for alpha chains; its abundance is not meaningful. The chain is built from TRBV5-1 and TRBJ1-4; D is unclear. The CDR3 has 11 amino acids. The V gene's germline CDR1 is SGHRS and CDR2 YFSETQ. V was clipped by 4 bases and J by 12 bases, with 10 bases between them. This CDR3 is CASSPGNQLFF. Written as DNA, the CDR3 is TGCGCCAGCAGCCCGGGGAACCAACTGTTTTTT.

By its share, this clonotype is medium-sized. This beta chain is a stray sequence in a library constructed for alpha chains; its clone size is not meaningful. The chain has TRBV4-2 and TRBJ1-5; TRBD1 matches 7 bases. This CDR3 region has 15 residues. V was clipped by 4 bases and J by 3 bases; unmatched bases: 6. Germline CDR1 is LGHNA and CDR2 is YNFKEQ. CDR3 loop: CASSLDRDDNQPQHF. The CDR3 DNA reads as TGTGCCAGCAGCCTCGACAGGGATGACAATCAGCCCCAGCATTTT.

This clonotype was observed a handful of times. A library made for alpha chains picked up this beta chain off target, so its size means little. This sequence joins TRBV6-5 and TRBJ2-5, with D perhaps TRBD1 or TRBD2 (5 bases each). Germline loops: CDR1 MNHEY, CDR2 SVGAGI. The CDR3 sequence is 12 residues long. The germline V and J ends were trimmed by 6 bases and 7 bases, with 12 bases remaining between them. CDR3 amino acids: CASSSKRGTQYF. As DNA, the CDR3 is TGTGCCAGCAGCTCCAAGAGGGGGACCCAGTACTTC.

Remarks on this clonotype: Found in a library prepared for alpha chains, this beta chain is an off-target read, and its abundance has little meaning. The chain employs TRBV20-1 and TRBJ2-7; tentative D call: TRBD1 (5 bases). Trimming took off 0 bases at V and 2 bases at J, with 11 bases between the two ends. Germline lookup yields CDR1 DFQATT and CDR2 SNEGSKA (reference sequence). The CDR3 is 14 amino acids. The CDR3 region has the DNA TGCAGTGCTAGAGACCCCCAAGGGGCCTACGAGCAGTACTTC. Translating gives CSARDPQGAYEQYF.

This clonotype was seen a handful of times. As an off-target read in a library built for alpha chains, this beta chain has a frequency of little significance. V is TRBV7-2 and J is TRBJ2-5; D is ambiguous. CDR1 is SGHTA and CDR2 is FQGNSA in the germline V gene. This CDR3 region has 16 residues. Trimming removed 5 bases at V and 1 base at J, with 17 bases between. CDR3 nucleotides: TGTGCCAGCAGCCCGCGACCCTTTAGTTCCCAAGAGACCCAGTACTTC. Protein: CASSPRPFSSQETQYF.

This clonotype was observed a handful of times. Within a library made for alpha chains, this beta chain is off target, and its count is uninformative. The chain combines TRBV30 with TRBJ1-4; tentatively, D is TRBD1 (6 bases). The CDR3 consists of 14 residues. V gave up 0 bases and J gave up 6 bases, with 11 bases separating them. In germline, CDR1 is GTSNPN, CDR2 SVGIG (reference sequence). DNA for the CDR3: TGTGCCTGGAGTGTCCCTAGGGGGGATGAAAAACTGTTTTTT. Its translation is CAWSVPRGDEKLFF.

This clonotype was counted a few times. This may be a read error: a much more frequent sequence differs by one nucleotide. In a library made to pick up alpha chains, this beta chain is a stray read with a size that means little. The chain couples TRBV28 to TRBJ2-4, with D possibly called TRBD1 or TRBD2 (5 bases each). From germline, CDR1 is MDHEN and CDR2 SYDVKM. The CDR3 runs to 15 residues. Trimming removed 3 bases at V and 3 bases at J, with 12 bases between. In DNA form, the CDR3 reads TGTGCCAGCAGTTTTTCCGGGACGGACAAAAACATTCAGTACTTC. It specifies CASSFSGTDKNIQYF.

This clonotype has at least ten counts. Within a library made for alpha chains, this beta chain is off target, and its count is uninformative. The CDR3 protein is CASSLADTGYNSNQPQHF. CDR3 sequence (DNA): TGCGCCAGCAGCTTGGCCGATACAGGGTATAATAGCAATCAGCCCCAGCATTTT. The chain links TRBV5-1 to TRBJ1-5, with D maybe TRBD1 (6 bases). CDR1 and CDR2 from the germline V gene are SGHRS and YFSETQ. This CDR3 is built from 18 residues. Trimming left V 0 bases short and J 0 bases short, with 16 bases between.

This clonotype was counted ten times or more. This beta chain is a stray read from a library made for alpha chains; its abundance is not meaningful. V gene TRBV27 combines with J gene TRBJ2-7; 9 nucleotides match TRBD1. V was clipped by 5 bases and J by 2 bases; unmatched bases: 7. CDR3 length equals 15 residues. The germline CDR1 and CDR2 sequences are MNHEY and SMNVEV (reference sequence). In DNA, the CDR3 is TGTGCCAGCAGTACCCCCGGGACAGGGCCCTACGAGCAGTACTTC. As protein: CASSTPGTGPYEQYF.

This clonotype has just a few counts. Because this beta chain is a stray read in a library intended to capture alpha chains, its abundance should not be given much weight. The CDR3, as DNA: TGTGCCAGCAGTTTCTCGACTCAAGCGCCCTACGAGCAGTACTTC. This sequence encodes CASSFSTQAPYEQYF. The genes are TRBV12-3 or TRBV12-4 and TRBJ2-7; no clear D gene. The CDR3 sequence is 15 residues long. Trimming stripped 3 bases from V and 2 bases from J, with 14 bases between.

This clonotype is medium-sized by share. A library prepared for alpha chains yielded this beta chain as an off-target read; its size is of little meaning. Written as DNA, the CDR3 is TGCGCCAGCAGCTTGGGGGGAACGGACAGGAGAGGCTACACCTTC. Translation: CASSLGGTDRRGYTF. This chain joins TRBV5-1 and TRBJ1-2; TRBD1 agrees at 7 bases. This CDR3 is 15 amino acids long. Germline trimming cut 0 bases from V and 8 bases from J; bases unmatched to any gene: 10. Germline values: CDR1 SGHRS, CDR2 YFSETQ.

By frequency in the sample, this clonotype is large (0.1 to 1%). For a library built for alpha chains, this beta chain is a stray read; little rests on its size. The chain is built from TRBV6-1 and TRBJ1-1; 9 bases are a match to TRBD1. The length of the CDR3 is 17 residues. V trimming: 6 bases; J trimming: 6 bases; junction bases outside the gene matches: 17. CDR1 MNHNS and CDR2 SASEGT come from the germline V gene. The CDR3 is CASRRTPGTGSGAEAFF. In DNA form, the CDR3 reads TGTGCCAGCAGGCGAACACCCGGGACAGGGTCTGGGGCTGAAGCTTTCTTT.

This clonotype was detected ten times or more. A library prepared for alpha chains yielded this beta chain as an off-target read; its size is of little meaning. In DNA form, the CDR3 reads TGTGCCAGCAGCTTAGATCCCCGGACAGGGGTTCTTGAGCAGTTCTTC. It encodes CASSLDPRTGVLEQFF. J is TRBJ2-1 and V is TRBV11-3; 9 nucleotides match TRBD1. Looked up from germline, CDR1 is SGHNT and CDR2 is YENEEA. The CDR3 sequence is 16 residues long. The junction had 9 bases not matched to a gene; V was cut back by 0 bases and J by 9 bases.

This clonotype came up once. As the CDR3 is not closed by the conserved phenylalanine or tryptophan, this likely results from a read error. As an off-target read in a library built for alpha chains, this beta chain has a frequency of little significance. This CDR3 is CASSLGGINNEQFL. The CDR3 coding sequence is TGTGCCAGCAGCTTAGGGGGAATTAACAATGAGCAGTTCCTC. V gene TRBV11-3 combines with J gene TRBJ2-1, with D unresolved. Trimming took off 1 base at V and 5 bases at J, with 9 bases between the two ends. In germline, CDR1 is SGHNT, CDR2 YENEEA. The CDR3 loop spans 14 amino acids.

This clonotype has ten or more counts. This beta chain came through as a stray read in a library set up for alpha chains, and its size says little. This chain uses TRBV12-3 or TRBV12-4 with TRBJ1-5; the D is unclear. The CDR3 runs 14 residues. V was trimmed by 0 bases and J by 4 bases, leaving 7 bases between them. CDR3 nucleotides: TGTGCCAGCAGTTTAGCCTCCCTGAATCAGCCCCAGCATTTT. This gives the protein CASSLASLNQPQHF.

This clonotype appeared many times. Since it is a stray read in a library aimed at alpha chains, this beta chain has a size that is not meaningful. This rearrangement joins TRBV12-3 or TRBV12-4 to TRBJ1-5; 9 nucleotides agree with TRBD1. This CDR3 is 15 amino acids long. The V segment lost 5 bases and the J segment 4 bases; nucleotides outside the gene matches: 6. The CDR3 DNA sequence: TGTGCCAGCAGTCCGGGACAGGGAGATAATCAGCCCCAGCATTTT. It translates to CASSPGQGDNQPQHF.

Ten or more counts support this clonotype. This beta chain is an unintended read in a library built for alpha chains; its size means little. CDR3 region: CASSQLTNTGELFF. The DNA of the CDR3 is TGTGCCAGCAGCCAACTAACTAACACCGGGGAGCTGTTTTTT. The rearrangement uses TRBV4-2 and TRBJ2-2; D gene unclear. The CDR3 extends over 14 amino acids. CDR1 and CDR2 (germline): LGHNA, YNFKEQ. Trimming removed 2 bases from V and 2 bases from J, with 6 bases in between.

This clonotype was detected many times. Little can be read into the size of this beta chain, an off-target read in a library designed for alpha chains. The V and J genes are TRBV29-1 and TRBJ1-6; D gene unclear. Germline V gives CDR1 SQVTM, CDR2 ANQGSEA. The ends were cut back, 4 bases at V and 7 bases at J, with 14 bases in the middle. The CDR3 runs 14 residues. CDR3 region: CSVGTGTQNSPLHF. The CDR3, as DNA: TGCAGCGTTGGGACGGGCACTCAGAATTCACCCCTCCACTTT.

This clonotype ranks as medium-sized. The library was built for alpha chains, so this beta chain is an off-target read and its size means little. The chain couples TRBV6-5 to TRBJ1-2; no firm D call. Germline assignment: CDR1 MNHEY and CDR2 SVGAGI. The V end was cut by 6 bases, the J end by 4 bases, with 12 bases between. The CDR3 loop spans 13 amino acids. The CDR3: CASRSQEVYGYTF. The CDR3 DNA reads as TGTGCCAGCAGGTCACAAGAAGTCTATGGCTACACCTTC.

By proportion, this clonotype is medium-sized. As an off-target read in a library built for alpha chains, this beta chain has a frequency of little significance. The V gene is TRBV4-1, the J gene TRBJ1-5, with D possibly matching TRBD1 (5 bases). This CDR3 spans 16 amino acids. Trimming stripped 0 bases from V and 5 bases from J, with 14 bases between. The V gene's germline CDR1 is MGHRA and CDR2 YSYEKL. CDR3: CASSQDPGNDHQPQHF. The CDR3 DNA follows: TGCGCCAGCAGCCAAGATCCAGGGAATGATCATCAGCCCCAGCATTTT.

This clonotype came up many times. This beta chain turned up in a library designed for alpha chains; as an off-target read, its abundance says little. V usage is TRBV10-3 and J usage is TRBJ2-5, with D possibly matching TRBD1 (6 bases). CDR1 and CDR2 from the germline V gene are ENHRY and SYGVKD. Trimming left V 8 bases short and J 3 bases short, with 16 bases between. The CDR3 is 14 residues long. CDR3 region: CAIGGPGVEETQYF. As DNA, the CDR3 is TGTGCCATCGGGGGTCCAGGGGTTGAAGAGACCCAGTACTTC.

This clonotype appeared many times. The library was designed around alpha chains, so this beta chain is a stray read whose abundance carries little weight. The J gene is TRBJ1-4, the V gene TRBV19; D gene unclear. The CDR3 has 16 residues. Germline V gene sequence: CDR1 LNHDA, CDR2 SQIVND (reference sequence). Trimming stripped 4 bases from V and 1 base from J, with 13 bases between. CDR3 nucleotides: TGTGCCAGTAGTAGACCGGGCCCGCAAACTAATGAAAAACTGTTTTTT. This gives the protein CASSRPGPQTNEKLFF.

This clonotype was found many times. This beta chain was picked up by a library intended for alpha chains and is off target, so its count carries little meaning. V and J are TRBV30 and TRBJ1-3; no clear D. Trimming cost V 0 bases and J 4 bases, with 7 bases left between them. The CDR3 consists of 13 residues. Per the germline V gene, CDR1 is GTSNPN and CDR2 is SVGIG (reference sequence). CDR3 in amino acids: CAWSVAGGNTIYF. CDR3 DNA sequence: TGTGCCTGGAGTGTGGCCGGAGGAAACACCATATATTTT.

This clonotype was seen repeatedly, ten times or more. This beta chain is an unintended read in a library built for alpha chains; its size means little. This rearrangement joins TRBV10-1 to TRBJ2-7, with a possible D match to TRBD1 (5 bases). There are 13 residues in the CDR3. CDR1 WNHNN and CDR2 SYGVQD come from the germline V gene (reference sequence). V was trimmed by 0 bases and J by 5 bases, leaving 8 bases between them. Written as DNA, the CDR3 is TGCGCCAGCAGTGAGTCGATGACAGACGAGCAGTACTTC. Amino acid sequence: CASSESMTDEQYF.